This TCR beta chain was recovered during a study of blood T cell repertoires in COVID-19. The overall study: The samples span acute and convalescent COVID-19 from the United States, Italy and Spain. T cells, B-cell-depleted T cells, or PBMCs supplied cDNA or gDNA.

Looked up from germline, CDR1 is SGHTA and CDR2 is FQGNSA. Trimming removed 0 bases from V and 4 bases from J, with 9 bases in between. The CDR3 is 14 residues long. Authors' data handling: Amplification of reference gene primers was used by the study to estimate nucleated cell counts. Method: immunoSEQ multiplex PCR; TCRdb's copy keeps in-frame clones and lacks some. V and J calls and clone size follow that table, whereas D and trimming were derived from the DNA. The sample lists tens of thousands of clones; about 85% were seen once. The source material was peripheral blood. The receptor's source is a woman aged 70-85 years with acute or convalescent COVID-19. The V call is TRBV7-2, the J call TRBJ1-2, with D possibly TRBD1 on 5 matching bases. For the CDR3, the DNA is TGTGCCAGCAGCTTAGCGACAGATTTCTATGGCTACACCTTC. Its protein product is CASSLATDFYGYTF.